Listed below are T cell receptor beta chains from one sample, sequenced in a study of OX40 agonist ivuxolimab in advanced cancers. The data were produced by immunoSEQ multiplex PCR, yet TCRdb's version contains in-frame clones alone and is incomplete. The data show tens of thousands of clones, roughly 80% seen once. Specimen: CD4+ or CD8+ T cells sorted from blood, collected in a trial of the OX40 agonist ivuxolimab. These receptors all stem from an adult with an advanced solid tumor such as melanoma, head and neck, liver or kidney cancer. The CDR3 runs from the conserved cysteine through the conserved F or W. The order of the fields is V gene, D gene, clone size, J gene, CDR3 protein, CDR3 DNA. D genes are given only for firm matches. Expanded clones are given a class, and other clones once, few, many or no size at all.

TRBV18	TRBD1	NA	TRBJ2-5	CASSLDRQETQYF	TGTGCCAGCTCACTGGACAGGCAAGAGACCCAGTACTTC
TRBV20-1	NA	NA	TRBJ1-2	CSATGVYGYTF	TGCAGTGCTACAGGGGTCTATGGCTACACCTTC
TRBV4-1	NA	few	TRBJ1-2	CASSQGEGYTF	TGCGCCAGCAGCCAGGGAGAGGGCTACACCTTC
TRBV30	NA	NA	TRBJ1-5	CAWSPGSGNQPQHF	TGTGCCTGGAGTCCGGGCAGCGGAAATCAGCCCCAGCATTTT
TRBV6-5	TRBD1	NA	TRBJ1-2	CASSYSSGGFNGYTF	TGTGCCAGCAGTTACTCGTCAGGGGGCTTCAATGGCTACACCTTC
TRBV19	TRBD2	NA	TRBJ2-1	CASDSRTGGRNEQFF	TGTGCCAGTGATTCTAGGACGGGGGGTCGCAATGAGCAGTTCTTC
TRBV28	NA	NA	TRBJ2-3	CASKKPIADTQYF	TGTGCCAGCAAGAAACCTATCGCAGATACGCAGTATTTT
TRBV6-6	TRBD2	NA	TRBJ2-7	CASSYSLAGAYEQYF	TGTGCCAGCAGTTACTCTCTAGCGGGAGCCTACGAGCAGTACTTC
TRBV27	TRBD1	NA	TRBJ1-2	CASSSLTRDRSSKGYTF	TGTGCCAGCAGTTCTCTGACCCGGGACAGGTCATCAAAGGGCTACACCTTC
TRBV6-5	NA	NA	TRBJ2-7	CASNPRRGSSYEQYF	TGTGCCAGCAACCCCCGGCGGGGTAGTTCCTACGAGCAGTACTTC
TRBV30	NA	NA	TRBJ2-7	CAWSGGSYEQYF	TGTGCCTGGAGTGGGGGCAGTTACGAGCAGTACTTC
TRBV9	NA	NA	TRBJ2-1	CASSRTDSSYNEQFF	TGTGCCAGCAGCAGGACAGATTCATCCTACAATGAGCAGTTCTTC
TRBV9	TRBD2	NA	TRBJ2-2	CASGIPGTSGDTGELFF	TGTGCCAGCGGCATTCCCGGGACTAGCGGAGACACCGGGGAGCTGTTTTTT
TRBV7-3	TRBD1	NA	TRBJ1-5	CASSLGQTGWRMQPQHF	TGTGCCAGCAGCTTAGGTCAGACAGGGTGGAGGATGCAGCCCCAGCATTTT
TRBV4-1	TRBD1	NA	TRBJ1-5	CASSPTGQNNQPQHF	TGTGCCAGCAGCCCTACGGGACAGAACAATCAGCCCCAGCATTTT
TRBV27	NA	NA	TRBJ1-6	CASSLVWPPLHF	TGTGCCAGCAGTTTGGTTTGGCCACCCCTCCACTTT
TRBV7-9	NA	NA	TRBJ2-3	CASSSGDGRTDTQYF	TGTGCCAGCAGCTCAGGGGACGGACGCACAGATACGCAGTATTTT
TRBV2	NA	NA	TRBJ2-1	CASSERRNAYNEQFF	TGTGCCAGCAGTGAACGCAGGAACGCCTACAATGAGCAGTTCTTC
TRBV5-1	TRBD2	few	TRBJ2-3	CASRNFGGSGSTDTQYF	TGCGCCAGCAGAAATTTCGGCGGTAGCGGGAGCACAGATACGCAGTATTTT
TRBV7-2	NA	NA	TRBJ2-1	CASSLSFGRDEQFF	TGTGCCAGCAGCTTATCTTTCGGTCGGGATGAGCAGTTCTTC
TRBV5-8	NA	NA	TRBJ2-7	CASSPRQRASYEQYF	TGTGCCAGCTCCCCTAGACAGAGGGCCTCCTACGAGCAGTACTTC
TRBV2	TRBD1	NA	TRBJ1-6	CASSEAWTGIYNSPLHF	TGTGCCAGCAGTGAAGCGTGGACAGGAATCTATAATTCACCCCTCCACTTT
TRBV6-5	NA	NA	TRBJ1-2	CASSFVPRQHYGYTF	TGTGCCAGCAGTTTTGTTCCGAGACAACACTATGGCTACACCTTC
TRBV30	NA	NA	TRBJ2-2	CATTTSRGRELFF	TGTGCCACCACGACTAGTCGGGGAAGGGAGCTGTTTTTT
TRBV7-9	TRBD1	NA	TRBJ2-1	CASSLMFTQGMSYEQFF	TGTGCCAGCAGCTTAATGTTCACACAGGGGATGAGCTATGAGCAGTTCTTC
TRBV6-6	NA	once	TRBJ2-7	CASSISGGESYEQYF	TGTGCCAGCAGTATCTCGGGGGGCGAATCCTACGAGCAGTACTTC
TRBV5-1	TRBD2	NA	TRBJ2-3	CASSLGLAENTDTQYF	TGCGCCAGCAGCTTGGGACTAGCGGAGAACACAGATACGCAGTATTTT
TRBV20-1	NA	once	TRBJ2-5	CSARREETQYF	TGCAGTGCTAGAAGGGAAGAGACCCAGTACTTC
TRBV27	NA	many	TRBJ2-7	CASSRQVSSDEQYF	TGTGCCAGCAGTCGACAGGTTTCATCTGACGAGCAGTACTTC
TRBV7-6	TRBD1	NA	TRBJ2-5	CASSLGTGKETQYF	TGTGCCAGCAGCTTAGGGACAGGAAAAGAGACCCAGTACTTC
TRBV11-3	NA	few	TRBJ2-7	CASSSGGLGEQYF	TGTGCCAGCAGCTCCGGGGGTTTAGGCGAGCAGTACTTC
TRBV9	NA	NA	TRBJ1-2	CASSVDSGDVNYGYTF	TGTGCCAGCAGCGTAGATTCAGGGGACGTTAACTATGGCTACACCTTC
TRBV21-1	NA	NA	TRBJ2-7	CASSKLTEPEQYF	TGTGCCAGCAGCAAACTCACGGAACCCGAGCAGTACTTC
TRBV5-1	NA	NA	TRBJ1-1	CASSFEGNTEAFF	TGCGCCAGCAGCTTCGAAGGAAACACTGAAGCTTTCTTT
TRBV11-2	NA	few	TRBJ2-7	CASSTGLQWGEPYEQYF	TGTGCCAGCAGCACAGGCTTACAGTGGGGCGAGCCCTACGAGCAGTACTTC
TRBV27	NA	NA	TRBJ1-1	CASSPTTGFAEAFF	TGTGCCAGCAGTCCGACCACAGGGTTCGCTGAAGCTTTCTTT
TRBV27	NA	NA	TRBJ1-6	CASSLRTVNNSPLHF	TGTGCCAGCAGTTTAAGGACGGTGAATAATTCACCCCTCCACTTT
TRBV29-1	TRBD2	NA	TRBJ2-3	CSVGAGGTDTQYF	TGCAGCGTTGGAGCGGGAGGCACAGATACGCAGTATTTT
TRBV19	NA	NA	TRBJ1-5	CASSTPQGGGGPQHF	TGTGCCAGTAGTACACCACAGGGTGGAGGTGGGCCCCAGCATTTT
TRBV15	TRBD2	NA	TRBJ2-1	CATSNRGGTSGGGGSYNEQFF	TGTGCCACCAGCAACAGAGGCGGGACTAGCGGGGGTGGAGGGTCCTACAATGAGCAGTTCTTC
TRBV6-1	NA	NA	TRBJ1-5	CASSFQSDQPQHF	TGTGCCAGCAGTTTCCAATCGGATCAGCCCCAGCATTTT
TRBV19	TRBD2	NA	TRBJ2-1	CASSIVLAGNNEQFF	TGTGCCAGTAGTATCGTCCTAGCGGGTAACAATGAGCAGTTCTTC
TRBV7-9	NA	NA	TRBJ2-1	CASSKLRQQFF	TGTGCCAGCAGCAAGCTACGACAGCAGTTCTTC
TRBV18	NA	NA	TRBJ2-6	CASSPQGLGVGANVLTF	TGTGCCAGCTCACCACAGGGACTTGGGGTTGGGGCCAACGTCCTGACTTTC
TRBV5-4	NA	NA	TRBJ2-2	CASSLGSGELFF	TGTGCCAGCAGCCTAGGGTCCGGGGAGCTGTTTTTT